This T cell receptor (beta chain) comes out of a study of human T cells and chemical hapten exposure. Unique molecular identifiers were linked by the library to individual cDNA molecules. TCRdb recomputed calls from the RACE reads with MiXCR, one row per CDR3 protein. This repertoire shows about 120,000 distinct CDR3 sequences, 9.5% to 13% found once; its top ten account for 1.4%. Germline V gene lookup returns CDR1 MNHEY and CDR2 SMNVEV (reference sequence). CDR3 length: 15 residues. Unmatched junction bases numbered 11, after V lost 7 bases and J lost 6 bases. This clonotype has only a few counts. Its antigen is as yet unknown. Findings and limits, study-wide: Versus controls, expanded TCRs had significantly more large CDR3 similarity clusters.

Time point: patch test 1, 2 weeks after DPC sensitization. Noted treatment: therapeutic diphenylcyclopropenone sensitization with weekly scalp DPC. V and J are TRBV27 and TRBJ1-1; 10 bases fit TRBD1. This sample comprised whole blood, obtained in connection with sensitization to the hapten diphenylcyclopropenone (DPC). This receptor was obtained from a woman in her fifties or sixties with alopecia areata. Some clones in this sample may be carry-over from other donors' samples. DNA of the CDR3: TGTGCCAGCAAAACTACAGACAGGGGGCAATCTGAAGCTTTCTTT. Amino acid sequence: CASKTTDRGQSEAFF.